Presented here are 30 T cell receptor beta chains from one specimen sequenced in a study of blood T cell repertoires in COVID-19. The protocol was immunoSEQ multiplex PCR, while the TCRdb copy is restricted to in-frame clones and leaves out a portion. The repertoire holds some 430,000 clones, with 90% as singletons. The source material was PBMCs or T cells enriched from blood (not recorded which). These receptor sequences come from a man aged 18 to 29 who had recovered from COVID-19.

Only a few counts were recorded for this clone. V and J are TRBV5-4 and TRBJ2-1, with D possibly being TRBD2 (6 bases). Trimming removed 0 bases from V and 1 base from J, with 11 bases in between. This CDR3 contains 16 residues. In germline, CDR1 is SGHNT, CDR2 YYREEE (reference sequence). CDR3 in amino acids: CASSLGLEFSYNEQFF. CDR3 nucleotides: TGTGCCAGCAGCTTGGGACTAGAATTTTCCTACAATGAGCAGTTCTTC.

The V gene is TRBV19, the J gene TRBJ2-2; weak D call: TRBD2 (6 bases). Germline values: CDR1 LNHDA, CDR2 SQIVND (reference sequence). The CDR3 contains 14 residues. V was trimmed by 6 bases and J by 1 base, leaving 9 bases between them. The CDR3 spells CASRLGGNTGELFF. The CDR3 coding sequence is TGTGCCAGTAGATTGGGAGGGAACACCGGGGAGCTGTTTTTT.

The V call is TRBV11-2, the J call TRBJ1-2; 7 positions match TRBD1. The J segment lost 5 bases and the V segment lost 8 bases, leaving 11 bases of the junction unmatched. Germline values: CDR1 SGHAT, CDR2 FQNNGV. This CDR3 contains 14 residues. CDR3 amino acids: CASGDSLGAYGYTF. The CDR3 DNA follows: TGTGCCAGCGGGGACAGCTTGGGAGCTTATGGCTACACCTTC.

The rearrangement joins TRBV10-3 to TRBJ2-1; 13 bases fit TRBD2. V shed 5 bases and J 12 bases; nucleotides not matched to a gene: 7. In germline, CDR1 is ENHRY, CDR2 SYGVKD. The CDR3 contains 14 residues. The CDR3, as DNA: TGTGCCATCAGTCGGGGACTAGCGGGATGGGTGCAGTTCTTC. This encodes CAISRGLAGWVQFF.

CDR3 sequence reads: CASSERSGREYSNQPQHF. Here the CDR3 DNA reads TGTGCCAGCAGTGAAAGGTCAGGGCGGGAGTATAGCAATCAGCCCCAGCATTTT. This sequence joins TRBV2 and TRBJ1-5, with a tentative D call TRBD1 (5 bases). This CDR3 region has 18 residues. Germline V gene data show CDR1 as SNHLY and CDR2 as FYNNEI. V lost 2 bases and J lost 0, with 17 bases in between.

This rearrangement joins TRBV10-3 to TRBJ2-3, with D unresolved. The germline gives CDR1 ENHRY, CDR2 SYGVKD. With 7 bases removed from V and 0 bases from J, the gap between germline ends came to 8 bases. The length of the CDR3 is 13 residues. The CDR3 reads CAIKLTSTDTQYF. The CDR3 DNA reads TGTGCCATCAAGCTTACCAGCACAGATACGCAGTATTTT.

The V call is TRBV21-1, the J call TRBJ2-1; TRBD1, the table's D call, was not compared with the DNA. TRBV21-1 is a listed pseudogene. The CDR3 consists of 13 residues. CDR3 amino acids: CASSKARQGKQFF. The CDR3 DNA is TGTGCCAGCAGCAAAGCGCGGCAGGGGAAGCAGTTCTTC.

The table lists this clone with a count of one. CDR3 sequence: CASRETGVGYTF. CDR3 sequence (DNA): TGTGCCAGCAGGGAGACAGGGGTTGGCTACACCTTC. J is TRBJ1-2 and V is TRBV12-3 or TRBV12-4, with 8 bases matching TRBD1. Trimming removed 6 bases from V and 7 bases from J; junction bases left unmatched: 4. The CDR3 is made up of 12 amino acids.

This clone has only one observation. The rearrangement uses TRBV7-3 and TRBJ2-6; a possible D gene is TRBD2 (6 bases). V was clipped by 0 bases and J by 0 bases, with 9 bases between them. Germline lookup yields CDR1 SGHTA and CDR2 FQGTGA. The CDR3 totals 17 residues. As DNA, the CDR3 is TGTGCCAGCAGCTTAACGGGACTGATCTCTGGGGCCAACGTCCTGACTTTC. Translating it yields CASSLTGLISGANVLTF.

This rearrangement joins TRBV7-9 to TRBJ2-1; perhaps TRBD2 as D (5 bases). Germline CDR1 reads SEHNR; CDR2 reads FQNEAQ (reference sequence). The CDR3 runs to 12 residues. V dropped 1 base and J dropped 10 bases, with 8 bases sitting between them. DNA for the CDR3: TGTGCCAGCAGCTTAGGGGAGTGGGAGCAGTTCTTC. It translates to CASSLGEWEQFF.

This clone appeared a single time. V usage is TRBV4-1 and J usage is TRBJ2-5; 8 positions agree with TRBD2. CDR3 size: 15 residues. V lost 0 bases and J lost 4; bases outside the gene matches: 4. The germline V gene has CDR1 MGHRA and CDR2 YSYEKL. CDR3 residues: CASSQDPAGAETQYF. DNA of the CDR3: TGCGCCAGCAGCCAAGATCCAGCGGGAGCAGAGACCCAGTACTTC.

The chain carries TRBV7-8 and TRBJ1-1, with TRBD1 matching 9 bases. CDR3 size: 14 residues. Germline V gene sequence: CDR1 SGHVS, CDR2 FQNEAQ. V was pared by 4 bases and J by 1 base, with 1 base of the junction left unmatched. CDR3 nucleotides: TGTGCCAGCAGCTCACAGGGGGCGAACACTGAAGCTTTCTTT. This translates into CASSSQGANTEAFF.

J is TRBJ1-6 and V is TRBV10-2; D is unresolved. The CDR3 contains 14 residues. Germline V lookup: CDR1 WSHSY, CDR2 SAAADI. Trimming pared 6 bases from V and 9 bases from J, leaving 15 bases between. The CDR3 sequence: CASRSRETSSPLHF. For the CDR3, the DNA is TGCGCCAGCAGATCCCGGGAGACGAGTTCACCCCTCCACTTT.

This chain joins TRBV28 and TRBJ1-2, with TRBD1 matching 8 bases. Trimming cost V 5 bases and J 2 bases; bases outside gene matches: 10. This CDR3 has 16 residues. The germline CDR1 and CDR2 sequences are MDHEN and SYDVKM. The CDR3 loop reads CASSPYHRQGNYGYTF. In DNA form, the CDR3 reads TGTGCCAGCAGTCCTTACCACCGACAGGGGAACTATGGCTACACCTTC.

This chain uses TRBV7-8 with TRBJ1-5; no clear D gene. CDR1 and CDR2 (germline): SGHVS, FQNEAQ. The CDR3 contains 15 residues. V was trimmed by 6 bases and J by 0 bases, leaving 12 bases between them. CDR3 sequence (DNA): TGTGCCAGCAGAGTAAGAGCTGATAGCAATCAGCCCCAGCATTTT. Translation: CASRVRADSNQPQHF.

The chain's CDR3 is CASKTLNRDHGYTF. DNA of the CDR3: TGCGCCAGCAAAACCCTCAACAGGGATCATGGCTACACCTTC. The rearrangement uses TRBV4-1 and TRBJ1-2, with a tentative D call TRBD1 (6 bases). Germline values: CDR1 MGHRA, CDR2 YSYEKL. Trimming took off 7 bases at V and 6 bases at J, with 18 bases between the two ends. This CDR3 has 14 residues.

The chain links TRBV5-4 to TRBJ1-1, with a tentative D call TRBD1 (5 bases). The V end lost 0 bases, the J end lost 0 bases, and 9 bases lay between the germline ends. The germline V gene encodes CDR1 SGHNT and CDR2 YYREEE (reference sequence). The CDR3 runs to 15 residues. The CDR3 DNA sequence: TGTGCCAGCAGCTTGGTTGCAGGGATGAACACTGAAGCTTTCTTT. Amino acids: CASSLVAGMNTEAFF.

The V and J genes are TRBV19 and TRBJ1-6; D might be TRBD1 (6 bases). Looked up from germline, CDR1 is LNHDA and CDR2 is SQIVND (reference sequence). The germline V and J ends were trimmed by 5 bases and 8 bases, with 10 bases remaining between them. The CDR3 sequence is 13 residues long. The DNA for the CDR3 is TGTGCCAGTAGTTCACAGGGTCATTCACCCCTCCACTTT. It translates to CASSSQGHSPLHF.

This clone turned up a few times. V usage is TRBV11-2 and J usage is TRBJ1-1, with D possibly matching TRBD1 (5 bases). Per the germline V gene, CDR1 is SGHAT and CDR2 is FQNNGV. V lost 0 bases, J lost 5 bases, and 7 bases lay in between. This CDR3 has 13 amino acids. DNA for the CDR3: TGTGCCAGCAGCTTAGAACAGGTTACTGAAGCTTTCTTT. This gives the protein CASSLEQVTEAFF. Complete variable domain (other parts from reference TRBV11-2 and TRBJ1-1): EAGVAQSPRYKIIEKRQSVAFWCNPISGHATLYWYQQILGQGPKLLIQFQNNGVVDDSQLPKDRFSAERLKGVDSTLKIQPAKLEDSAVYLCASSLEQVTEAFFGQGTRLTVV.

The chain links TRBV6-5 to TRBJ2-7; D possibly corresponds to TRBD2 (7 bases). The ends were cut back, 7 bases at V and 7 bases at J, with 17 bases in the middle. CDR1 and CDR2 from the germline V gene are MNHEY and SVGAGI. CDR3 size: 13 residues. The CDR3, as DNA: TGTGCCAGCACCGCCACGCGGGGGCAAGAGCAGTACTTC. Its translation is CASTATRGQEQYF.

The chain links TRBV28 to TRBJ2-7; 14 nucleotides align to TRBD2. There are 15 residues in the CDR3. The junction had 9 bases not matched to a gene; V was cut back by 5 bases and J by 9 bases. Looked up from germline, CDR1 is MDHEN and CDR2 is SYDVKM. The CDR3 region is CASSAAGLAGVTQYF. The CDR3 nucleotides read TGTGCCAGCAGTGCCGCGGGACTAGCGGGAGTTACGCAGTACTTC.

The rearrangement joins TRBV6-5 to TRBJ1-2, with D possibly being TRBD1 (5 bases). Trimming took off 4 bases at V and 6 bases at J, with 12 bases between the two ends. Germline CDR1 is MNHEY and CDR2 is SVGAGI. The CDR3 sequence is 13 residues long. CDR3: CASSFRQSHGYTF. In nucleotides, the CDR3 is TGTGCCAGCAGTTTCCGACAGAGCCATGGCTACACCTTC.

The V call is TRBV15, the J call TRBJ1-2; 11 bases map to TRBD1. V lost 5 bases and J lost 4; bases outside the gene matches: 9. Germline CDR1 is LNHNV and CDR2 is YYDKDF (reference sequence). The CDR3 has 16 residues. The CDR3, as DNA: TGTGCCACCAGCGGGCCAGCCGGGACAGGGGGCTATGGCTACACCTTC. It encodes CATSGPAGTGGYGYTF. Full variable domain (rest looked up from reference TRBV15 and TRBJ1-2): DAMVIQNPRYQVTQFGKPVTLSCSQTLNHNVMYWYQQKSSQAPKLLFHYYDKDFNNEADTPDNFQSRRPNTSFCFLDIRSPGLGDTAMYLCATSGPAGTGGYGYTFGSGTRLTVV.

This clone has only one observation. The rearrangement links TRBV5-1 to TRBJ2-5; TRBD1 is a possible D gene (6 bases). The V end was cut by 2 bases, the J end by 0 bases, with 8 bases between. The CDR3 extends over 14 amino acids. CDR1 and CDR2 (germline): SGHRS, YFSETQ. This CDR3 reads CASSFRDNQETQYF. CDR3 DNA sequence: TGCGCCAGCAGCTTCCGGGACAACCAAGAGACCCAGTACTTC.

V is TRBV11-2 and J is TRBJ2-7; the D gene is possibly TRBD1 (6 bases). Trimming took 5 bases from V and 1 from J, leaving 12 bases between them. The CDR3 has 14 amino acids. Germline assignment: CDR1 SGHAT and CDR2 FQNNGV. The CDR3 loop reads CASSLRTDSYEQYF. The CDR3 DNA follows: TGTGCCAGCAGCCTCCGGACAGATTCCTACGAGCAGTACTTC.

CDR3 amino acids: CASSLPDRGAGVGELFF. The CDR3 DNA follows: TGTGCCAGCAGCTTACCGGACAGGGGAGCCGGAGTCGGGGAGCTGTTTTTT. The V gene is TRBV5-4, the J gene TRBJ2-2; 9 bases are a match to TRBD1. The CDR3 is 17 amino acids. Germline CDR1 is SGHNT and CDR2 is YYREEE (reference sequence). The ends lost 2 bases at V and 7 bases at J; junction bases unmatched: 12.

CDR3 loop: CASSTQQGSYGYTF. CDR3 DNA sequence: TGTGCCAGCAGCACACAACAGGGTTCCTATGGCTACACCTTC. The V and J genes are TRBV11-3 and TRBJ1-2; TRBD1 is a possible D gene (6 bases). This CDR3 is 14 amino acids long. Per germline, CDR1 SGHNT and CDR2 YENEEA. Trimming removed 5 bases at V and 4 bases at J, with 14 bases between. Full variable domain (remainder filled in from reference TRBV11-3 and TRBJ1-2): EAGVVQSPRYKIIEKKQPVAFWCNPISGHNTLYWYLQNLGQGPELLIRYENEEAVDDSQLPKDRFSAERLKGVDSTLKIQPAELGDSAVYLCASSTQQGSYGYTFGSGTRLTVV.

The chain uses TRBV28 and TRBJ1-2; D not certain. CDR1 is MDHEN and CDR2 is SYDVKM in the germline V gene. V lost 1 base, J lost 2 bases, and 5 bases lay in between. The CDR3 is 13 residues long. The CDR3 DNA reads TGTGCCAGCAGTTTATCAGGAAACTATGGCTACACCTTC. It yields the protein CASSLSGNYGYTF.

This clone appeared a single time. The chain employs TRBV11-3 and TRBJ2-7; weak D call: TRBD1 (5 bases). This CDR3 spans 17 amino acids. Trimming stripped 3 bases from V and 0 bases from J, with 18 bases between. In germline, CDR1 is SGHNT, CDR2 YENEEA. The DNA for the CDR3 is TGTGCCAGCAGCTTGTTCGGCGGCCGAGACAGCTCCTACGAGCAGTACTTC. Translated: CASSLFGGRDSSYEQYF.

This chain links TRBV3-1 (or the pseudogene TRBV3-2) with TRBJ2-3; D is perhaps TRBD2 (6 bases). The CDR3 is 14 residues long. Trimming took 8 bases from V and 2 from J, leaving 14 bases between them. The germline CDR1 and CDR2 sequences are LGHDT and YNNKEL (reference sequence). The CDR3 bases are TGTGCCAGCGGCGTGGGAGGCACCACAGATACGCAGTATTTT. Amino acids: CASGVGGTTDTQYF.